These T cell receptor beta chains were read from a single sample in a study of technical replicates of blood from a handful of donors. The assay was immunoSEQ multiplex PCR, and TCRdb's table has in-frame clones only and misses some. The table includes approximately 76,000 clones, roughly 90% detected once. The sequenced sample consisted of T cells isolated from PBMCs. The source of these receptors is a human donor in good health. The CDR3 runs from the conserved cysteine through the conserved F or W. D genes are given only for firm matches. Rows may omit the clone size; those that give it use once, few, many or a size class.

TRBV5-5,TRBD1,-,TRBJ2-1,CASSSLPGQSYNEQFF,TGTGCCAGCAGCTCATTGCCGGGACAGAGCTACAATGAGCAGTTCTTC
TRBV2,TRBD2,-,TRBJ2-5,CATGTSGETQYF,TGTGCCACAGGGACTAGCGGGGAGACCCAGTACTTC
TRBV19,TRBD2,-,TRBJ2-3,CASSMSGTSGADTQYF,TGTGCCAGTAGTATGTCCGGGACTAGCGGAGCAGATACGCAGTATTTT
TRBV4-2,TRBD2,-,TRBJ2-1,CASSRELAGLDNEQFF,TGTGCCAGCAGCCGAGAACTAGCGGGACTGGACAATGAGCAGTTCTTC
TRBV7-7,TRBD1,-,TRBJ2-2,CASSRTGNKNTGELFF,TGTGCTAGCAGCCGGACAGGGAACAAGAACACCGGGGAGCTGTTTTTT
TRBV30,-,-,TRBJ1-2,CASRGVRGYGYTF,TGTGCCTCCCGGGGTGTCCGAGGCTATGGCTACACCTTC
TRBV7-9,-,-,TRBJ2-3,CASSSRDFSTDTQYF,TGTGCCAGCAGCTCCCGGGACTTCTCCACAGATACGCAGTATTTT
TRBV14,-,-,TRBJ1-2,CASSQELGGPSYGYTF,TGTGCCAGCAGCCAAGAGCTGGGAGGACCTTCCTATGGCTACACCTTC
TRBV5-1,-,-,TRBJ2-2,CASSSGAATGELFF,TGCGCCAGCAGCAGCGGAGCGGCCACCGGGGAGCTGTTTTTT
TRBV19,TRBD1,few,TRBJ1-2,CASSETRTRGGYTF,TGTGCCAGTAGCGAGACACGGACCAGGGGGGGCTACACCTTC
TRBV28,-,-,TRBJ2-7,CASRGRKSYEQYF,TGTGCCAGCAGAGGCAGGAAGTCCTACGAGCAGTACTTC